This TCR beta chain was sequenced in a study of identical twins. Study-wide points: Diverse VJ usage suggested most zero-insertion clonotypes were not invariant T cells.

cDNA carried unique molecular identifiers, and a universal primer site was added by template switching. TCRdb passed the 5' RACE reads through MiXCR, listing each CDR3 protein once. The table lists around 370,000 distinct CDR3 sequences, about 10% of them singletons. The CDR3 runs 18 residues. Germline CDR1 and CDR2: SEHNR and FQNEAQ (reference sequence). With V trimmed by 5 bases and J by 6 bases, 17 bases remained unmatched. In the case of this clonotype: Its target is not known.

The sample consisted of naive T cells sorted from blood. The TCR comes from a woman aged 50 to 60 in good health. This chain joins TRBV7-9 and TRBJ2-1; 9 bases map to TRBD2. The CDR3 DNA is TGTGCCAGCAGCCAATCCATCGGCCGGGGTAGCGGGAGCAATGAGCAGTTCTTC. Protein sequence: CASSQSIGRGSGSNEQFF. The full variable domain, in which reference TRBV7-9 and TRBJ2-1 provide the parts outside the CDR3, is DTGVSQNPRHKITKRGQNVTFRCDPISEHNRLYWYRQTLGQGPEFLTYFQNEAQLEKSRLLSDRFSAERPKGSFSTLEIQRTEQGDSAMYLCASSQSIGRGSGSNEQFFGPGTRLTVL.